Given below is one TCR beta chain in context. The antigen is not known. The sample originates from a study of shared clonotypes between healthy human individuals. Study summary: Two women and a few men aged 18 to 49 served as donors. Overall study results and limits: Researchers found naive subsets generally carried larger estimated richness than memory subsets. Among donors, sharing of clonotypes was expected to be affected by sequencing depth.

Libraries were prepared by immunoSEQ multiplex PCR; TCRdb keeps only in-frame clonotypes and omits some of them. This sample has about 510,000 clones, with almost 97% found just once. All donors qualified as healthy HIV-negative adults and had experienced no recent acute infections or vaccinations. Sequencing was performed on naive CD4+ T cells sorted from blood. The subset denotes: CD45RA+ positively selected. The TCR originated in a woman in her twenties or thirties in good health.

As DNA, the CDR3 is TGTGCCAGCAGCTTGGTGGGCCGGATCGTCTACAATGAGCAGTTCTTC. Its protein is CASSLVGRIVYNEQFF. The chain has TRBV5-6 and TRBJ2-1; D is unclear. Germline CDR1 and CDR2: SGHDT and YYEEEE. Trimming cost V 0 bases and J 3 bases, with 13 bases left between them. CDR3 length equals 16 residues.